The 16 T cell receptor beta chains below were found in one sample sequenced in a study of beta chain features in type 1 diabetes. Expressed TCRB transcripts were sequenced because the isolated RNA had all been reverse transcribed beforehand. Only in-frame clones appear in the TCRdb table, and some are missing; sequencing was by immunoSEQ multiplex PCR. The data hold about 260,000 clones, with 68% observed a single time. The sample comprised naive CD4+ T cells from blood. These receptors were taken from a man aged 30 to 39 in good health.

The J gene is TRBJ1-2, the V gene TRBV6-5; perhaps TRBD1 as D (6 bases). The V end lost 6 bases, the J end lost 4 bases, and 15 bases lay between the germline ends. Per the germline V gene, CDR1 is MNHEY and CDR2 is SVGAGI. CDR3 length: 14 residues. For the CDR3, the DNA is TGTGCCAGCAGCTACAGGGCTACTACCTATGGCTACACCTTC. Its translation is CASSYRATTYGYTF.

The chain employs TRBV2 and TRBJ2-7; D is ambiguous. The CDR3 spans 12 residues. Deletions cut 2 bases from V and 3 bases from J, with 5 bases between. Germline V gives CDR1 SNHLY, CDR2 FYNNEI. This CDR3 is CASSESDYEQYF. The CDR3 coding sequence is TGTGCCAGCAGTGAATCGGACTACGAGCAGTACTTC.

This chain connects TRBV10-3 to TRBJ2-1; no clear D gene. V shed 5 bases and J shed 4 bases, with 9 bases lying between them. The CDR3 covers 13 residues. Germline values: CDR1 ENHRY, CDR2 SYGVKD. The CDR3, as DNA: TGTGCCATCAGTTTGGAAGGGTACAATGAGCAGTTCTTC. Translation gives CAISLEGYNEQFF.

The CDR3 nucleotides are TGTGCCAGCTCAGCTTCTTCAGACTATGGCTACACCTTC. Its protein is CASSASSDYGYTF. J is TRBJ1-2 and V is TRBV18; D ambiguous. CDR1 is KGHSH and CDR2 is LQKENI in the germline V gene. Between the trimmed V and J ends, which lost 5 bases and 3 bases, there was a span of 10 bases. The length of the CDR3 is 13 residues. Full variable domain (outside the CDR3, taken from reference TRBV18 and TRBJ1-2): NAGVMQNPRHLVRRRGQEARLRCSPMKGHSHVYWYRQLPEEGLKFMVYLQKENIIDESGMPKERFSAEFPKEGPSILRIQQVVRGDSAAYFCASSASSDYGYTFGSGTRLTVV.

The rearrangement uses TRBV18 and TRBJ2-1; no definite D call. CDR1 and CDR2 (germline): KGHSH, LQKENI. The CDR3 length is 15 residues. V was trimmed by 0 bases and J by 0 bases, leaving 6 bases between them. CDR3 in amino acids: CASSPPRSSYNEQFF. In nucleotides, the CDR3 is TGTGCCAGCTCACCACCCCGAAGCTCCTACAATGAGCAGTTCTTC.

The chain uses TRBV10-3 and TRBJ2-5; the D is unclear. CDR3 length equals 13 residues. V dropped 0 bases and J dropped 5 bases, with 7 bases sitting between them. The germline V gene encodes CDR1 ENHRY and CDR2 SYGVKD. CDR3 nucleotide sequence: TGTGCCATCAGTGAGTCGCTGGGGGAGACCCAGTACTTC. Translation gives CAISESLGETQYF.

This clone was observed a single time. This rearrangement joins TRBV29-1 to TRBJ2-4; no reliable D call. Germline V lookup: CDR1 SQVTM, CDR2 ANQGSEA. CDR3 length: 13 amino acids. Trimming removed 4 bases from V and 0 bases from J, with 7 bases in between. CDR3 bases: TGCAGCGTTGCTCTACTAGCCAAAAACATTCAGTACTTC. This codes for CSVALLAKNIQYF.

This clone showed up just once. V is TRBV4-2 and J is TRBJ2-1; TRBD2 aligns across 14 bases. Germline V lookup: CDR1 LGHNA, CDR2 YNFKEQ. The J segment lost 12 bases and the V segment lost 5 bases, leaving 3 bases of the junction unmatched. The CDR3 runs 13 residues. Written as DNA, the CDR3 is TGTGCCAGCAGCACTGGACTAGCGGGGGGGCAGTTCTTC. Protein sequence: CASSTGLAGGQFF.

Only a few counts were recorded for this clone. The chain recombines TRBV30 with TRBJ2-2; D uncertain. This CDR3 is built from 13 residues. Germline V gene data show CDR1 as GTSNPN and CDR2 as SVGIG (reference sequence). Deletions cut 8 bases from V and 1 base from J, with 11 bases between. Here the CDR3 reads CASARWNTGELFF. CDR3 coding DNA: TGTGCCAGCGCGCGATGGAACACCGGGGAGCTGTTTTTT.

CDR3 protein: CSVGDRDQGTGELFF. The CDR3, as DNA: TGCAGCGTTGGAGACAGGGATCAGGGTACCGGGGAGCTGTTTTTT. This chain connects TRBV29-1 to TRBJ2-2; 7 bases are shared with TRBD1. In germline, CDR1 is SQVTM, CDR2 ANQGSEA. CDR3 size: 15 residues. The trim removed 4 bases at V and 5 bases at J, leaving 10 bases unmatched.

This clone was recorded only once. V gene TRBV27 combines with J gene TRBJ1-2, with a tentative D call TRBD1 (6 bases). The CDR3 has 15 amino acids. V was clipped by 4 bases and J by 8 bases, with 20 bases between them. Looked up from germline, CDR1 is MNHEY and CDR2 is SMNVEV (reference sequence). The CDR3 sequence: CASSSNRERRAGYTF. The CDR3 bases are TGTGCCAGCAGTTCAAACAGGGAACGAAGGGCAGGCTACACCTTC.

V usage is TRBV12-5 and J usage is TRBJ2-1, with no clear D. In germline, CDR1 is LGHNT, CDR2 FRNRAP. CDR3 length equals 11 residues. The V end was cut by 9 bases, the J end by 6 bases, with 9 bases between. The CDR3 sequence is CASKRGNEQFF. The CDR3 DNA reads as TGTGCTAGCAAACGAGGCAATGAGCAGTTCTTC.

The chain combines TRBV11-2 with TRBJ1-6, with a tentative D call TRBD1 (5 bases). Trimming took off 5 bases at V and 7 bases at J, with 15 bases between the two ends. This CDR3 is 15 amino acids long. Germline-derived CDR1 and CDR2 are SGHAT and FQNNGV. The chain's CDR3 is CASSVTGTRNSPLHF. DNA of the CDR3: TGTGCCAGCAGCGTAACCGGGACCAGAAATTCACCCCTCCACTTT.

The chain is built from TRBV5-1 and TRBJ1-1; D ambiguous. The CDR3 totals 15 residues. The germline V and J ends were trimmed by 4 bases and 0 bases, with 13 bases remaining between them. Germline V gene sequence: CDR1 SGHRS, CDR2 YFSETQ. CDR3 sequence (DNA): TGCGCCAGCAGCCCCCTCTTCGTTGTGAACACTGAAGCTTTCTTT. Translation: CASSPLFVVNTEAFF.

The chain couples TRBV15 to TRBJ2-3; 10 nucleotides agree with TRBD1. CDR1 and CDR2 from the germline V gene are LNHNV and YYDKDF (reference sequence). The J segment lost 1 base and the V segment lost 3 bases, leaving 4 bases of the junction unmatched. The CDR3 runs to 16 residues. The DNA for the CDR3 is TGTGCCACCAGCAGGACAGGGGGCGCTGGCACAGATACGCAGTATTTT. This translates into CATSRTGGAGTDTQYF.

The chain has TRBV7-2 and TRBJ2-7; 8 bases are a match to TRBD1. The CDR3 covers 15 residues. Germline assignment: CDR1 SGHTA and CDR2 FQGNSA. Trimming removed 4 bases from V and 5 bases from J; junction bases left unmatched: 10. The CDR3 sequence: CASSSPGQGPHEQYF. CDR3 nucleotides: TGTGCCAGCAGCTCGCCCGGACAGGGTCCCCACGAGCAGTACTTC.